Detailed here is one T cell receptor beta chain. The UMIs contained a 6-nucleotide sample barcode. They were added by template switching during cDNA synthesis. From the 5' RACE reads, TCRdb lists one entry per CDR3 protein and no DNA. This repertoire includes a few hundred thousand distinct CDR3 sequences. The sample is drawn from a study of monozygotic twins with inflammatory bowel disease. The germline gives CDR1 MGHDK, CDR2 SYGVNS. The CDR3 runs 14 residues. V gene TRBV25-1 combines with J gene TRBJ2-1; TCRdb's assignment of TRBD1 cannot be checked, as there is no DNA. Sequenced sample: blood. The sequence derives from a human donor with ulcerative colitis or Crohn's disease, or a healthy co-twin of an affected twin (not recorded which). The CDR3 reads CASSVMTGHGEQFF.